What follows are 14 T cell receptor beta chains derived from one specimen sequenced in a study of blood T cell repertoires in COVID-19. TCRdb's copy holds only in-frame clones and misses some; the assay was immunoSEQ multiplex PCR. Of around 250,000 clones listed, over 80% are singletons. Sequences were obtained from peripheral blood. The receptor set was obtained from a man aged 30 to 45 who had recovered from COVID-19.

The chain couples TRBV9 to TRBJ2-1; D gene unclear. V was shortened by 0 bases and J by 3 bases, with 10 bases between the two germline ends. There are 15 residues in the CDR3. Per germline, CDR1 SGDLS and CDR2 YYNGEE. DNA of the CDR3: TGTGCCAGCAGCGTAGATCCCGCGGACTACAATGAGCAGTTCTTC. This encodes CASSVDPADYNEQFF.

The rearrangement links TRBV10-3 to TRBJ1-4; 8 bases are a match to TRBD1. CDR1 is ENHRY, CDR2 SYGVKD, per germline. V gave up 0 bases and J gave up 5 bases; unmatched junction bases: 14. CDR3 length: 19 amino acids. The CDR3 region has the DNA TGTGCCATCAGTGAGTCGATGCCGTCCAGGACAGGGAAAAATGAAAAACTGTTTTTT. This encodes CAISESMPSRTGKNEKLFF.

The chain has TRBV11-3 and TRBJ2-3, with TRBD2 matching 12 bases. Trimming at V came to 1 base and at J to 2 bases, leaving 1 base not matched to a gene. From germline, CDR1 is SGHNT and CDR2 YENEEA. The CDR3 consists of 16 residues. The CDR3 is CASSLGTSGDTDTQYF. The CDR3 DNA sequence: TGTGCCAGCAGCTTAGGGACTAGCGGGGACACAGATACGCAGTATTTT.

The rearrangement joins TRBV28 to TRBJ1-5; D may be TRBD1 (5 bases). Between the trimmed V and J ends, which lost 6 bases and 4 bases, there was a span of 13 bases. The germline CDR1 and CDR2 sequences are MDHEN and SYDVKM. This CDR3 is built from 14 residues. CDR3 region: CASSHFQGNQPQHF. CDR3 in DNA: TGTGCCAGCAGCCATTTCCAGGGTAATCAGCCCCAGCATTTT.

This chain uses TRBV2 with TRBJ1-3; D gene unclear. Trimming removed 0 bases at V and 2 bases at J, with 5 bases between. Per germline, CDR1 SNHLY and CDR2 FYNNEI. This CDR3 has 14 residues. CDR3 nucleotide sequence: TGTGCCAGCAGTGAAGCGGCAGCTGGAAACACCATATATTTT. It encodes CASSEAAAGNTIYF.

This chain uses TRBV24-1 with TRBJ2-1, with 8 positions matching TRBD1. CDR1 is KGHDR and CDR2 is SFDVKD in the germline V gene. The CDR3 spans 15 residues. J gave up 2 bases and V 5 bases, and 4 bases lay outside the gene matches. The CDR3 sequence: CATSGGRGPYNEQFF. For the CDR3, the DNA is TGTGCCACCAGTGGGGGCAGGGGGCCCTACAATGAGCAGTTCTTC.

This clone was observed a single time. The DNA of the CDR3 is TGTGCCAGTAGTCCTAGCGGGGGTTTCTACGAGCAGTACGTC. Its protein product is CASSPSGGFYEQYV. The V gene is TRBV19, the J gene TRBJ2-7; 10 bases line up with TRBD2. J was trimmed by 3 bases and V by 5 bases; bases with no gene match: 4. The CDR3 length is 14 residues. The germline gives CDR1 LNHDA, CDR2 SQIVND (reference sequence).

The CDR3 loop reads CASSLVPAGAEAFF. CDR3 coding DNA: TGCGCCAGCAGCTTGGTGCCAGCGGGGGCTGAAGCTTTCTTT. The chain links TRBV5-1 to TRBJ1-1; weak D call: TRBD1 (5 bases). The V and J ends lost 0 bases and 6 bases respectively, with 12 bases between them. The CDR3 spans 14 residues. Germline lookup yields CDR1 SGHRS and CDR2 YFSETQ.

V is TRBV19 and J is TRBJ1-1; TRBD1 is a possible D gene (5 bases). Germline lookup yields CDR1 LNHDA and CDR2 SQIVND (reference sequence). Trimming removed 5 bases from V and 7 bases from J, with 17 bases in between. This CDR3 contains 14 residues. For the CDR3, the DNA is TGTGCCAGTAGTCGAGTAACCAGGGAAAATGAAGCTTTCTTT. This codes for CASSRVTRENEAFF. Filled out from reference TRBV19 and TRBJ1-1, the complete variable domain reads DGGITQSPKYLFRKEGQNVTLSCEQNLNHDAMYWYRQDPGQGLRLIYYSQIVNDFQKGDIAEGYSVSREKKESFPLTVTSAQKNPTAFYLCASSRVTRENEAFFGQGTRLTVV.

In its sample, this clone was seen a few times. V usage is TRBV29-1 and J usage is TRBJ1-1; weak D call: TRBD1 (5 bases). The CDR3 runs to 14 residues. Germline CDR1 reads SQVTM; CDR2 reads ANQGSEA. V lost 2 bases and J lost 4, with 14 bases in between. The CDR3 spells CSVEISGQGTEAFF. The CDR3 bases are TGCAGCGTTGAAATTTCAGGGCAGGGCACTGAAGCTTTCTTT.

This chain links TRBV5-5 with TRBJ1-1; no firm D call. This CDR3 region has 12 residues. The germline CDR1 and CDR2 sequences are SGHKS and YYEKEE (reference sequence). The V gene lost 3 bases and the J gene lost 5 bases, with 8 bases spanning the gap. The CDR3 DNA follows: TGTGCCAGCAGCTATGGAGGGACTGAAGCTTTCTTT. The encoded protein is CASSYGGTEAFF.

The CDR3 loop reads CASSLRGGVYYGYTF. The DNA for the CDR3 is TGTGCCAGCAGCTTGCGGGGAGGGGTTTACTATGGCTACACCTTC. The J gene is TRBJ1-2, the V gene TRBV5-4; tentatively, D is TRBD1 (5 bases). The germline CDR1 and CDR2 sequences are SGHNT and YYREEE (reference sequence). V shed 1 base and J shed 3 bases, with 13 bases lying between them. This CDR3 is built from 15 residues.

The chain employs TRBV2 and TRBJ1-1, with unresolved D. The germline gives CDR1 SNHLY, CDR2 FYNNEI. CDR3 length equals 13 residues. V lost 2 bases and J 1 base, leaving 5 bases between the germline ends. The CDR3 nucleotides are TGTGCCAGCAGTGAAATCCAGAACACTGAAGCTTTCTTT. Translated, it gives CASSEIQNTEAFF. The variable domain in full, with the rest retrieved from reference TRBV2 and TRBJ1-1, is EPEVTQTPSHQVTQMGQEVILRCVPISNHLYFYWYRQILGQKVEFLVSFYNNEISEKSEIFDDQFSVERPDGSNFTLKIRSTKLEDSAMYFCASSEIQNTEAFFGQGTRLTVV.

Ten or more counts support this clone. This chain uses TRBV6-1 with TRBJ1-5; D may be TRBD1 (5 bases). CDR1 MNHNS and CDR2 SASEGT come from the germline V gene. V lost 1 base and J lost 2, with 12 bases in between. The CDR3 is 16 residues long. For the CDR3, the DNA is TGTGCCAGCAGTGAAGGGGAGGGGACTGGCAATCAGCCCCAGCATTTT. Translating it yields CASSEGEGTGNQPQHF.